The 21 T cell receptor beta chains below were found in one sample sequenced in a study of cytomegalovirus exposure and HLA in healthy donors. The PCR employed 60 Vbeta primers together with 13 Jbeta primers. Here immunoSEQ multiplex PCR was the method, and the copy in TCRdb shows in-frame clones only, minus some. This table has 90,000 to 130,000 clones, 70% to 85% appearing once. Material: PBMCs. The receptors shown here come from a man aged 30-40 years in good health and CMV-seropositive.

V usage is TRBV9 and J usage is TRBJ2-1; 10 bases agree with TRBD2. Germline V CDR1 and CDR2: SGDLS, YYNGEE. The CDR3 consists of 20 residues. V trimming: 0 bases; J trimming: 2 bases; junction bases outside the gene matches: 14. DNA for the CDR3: TGTGCCAGCAGCGTAGTTATTGAGCGGGGGGGCGGTCTGGCCTACAATGAGCAGTTCTTC. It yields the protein CASSVVIERGGGLAYNEQFF.

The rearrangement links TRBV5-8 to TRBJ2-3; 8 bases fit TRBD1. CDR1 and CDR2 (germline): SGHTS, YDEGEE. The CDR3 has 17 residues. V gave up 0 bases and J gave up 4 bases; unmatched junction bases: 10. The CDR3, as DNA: TGTGCCAGCAGCTTGGCCTGGGGCAGGGGGCAGCCAGATACGCAGTATTTT. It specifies CASSLAWGRGQPDTQYF.

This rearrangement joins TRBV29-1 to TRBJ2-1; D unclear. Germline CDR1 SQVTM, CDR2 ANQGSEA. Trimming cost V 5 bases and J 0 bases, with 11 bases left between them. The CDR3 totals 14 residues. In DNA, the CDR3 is TGCAGCGTTTATTGGTCCAGCTCCTACAATGAGCAGTTCTTC. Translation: CSVYWSSSYNEQFF.

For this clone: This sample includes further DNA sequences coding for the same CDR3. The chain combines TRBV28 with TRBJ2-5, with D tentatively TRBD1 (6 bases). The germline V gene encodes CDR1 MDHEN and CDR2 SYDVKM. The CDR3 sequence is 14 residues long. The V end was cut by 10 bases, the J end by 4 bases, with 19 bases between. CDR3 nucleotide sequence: TGTGCCACCACCCCCCCAGGGGACGGAGAGACCCAGTACTTC. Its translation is CATTPPGDGETQYF.

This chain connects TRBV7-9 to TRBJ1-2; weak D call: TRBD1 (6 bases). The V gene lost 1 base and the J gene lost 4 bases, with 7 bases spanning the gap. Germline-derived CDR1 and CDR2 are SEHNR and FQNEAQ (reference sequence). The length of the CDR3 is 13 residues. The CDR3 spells CASSLDRAYGYTF. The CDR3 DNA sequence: TGTGCCAGCAGCTTAGACAGGGCCTATGGCTACACCTTC.

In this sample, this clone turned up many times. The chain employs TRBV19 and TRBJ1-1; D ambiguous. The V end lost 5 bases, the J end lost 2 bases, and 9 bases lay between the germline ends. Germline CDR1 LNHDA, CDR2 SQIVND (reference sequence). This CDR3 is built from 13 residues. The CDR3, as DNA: TGTGCCAGTAGTCCGGGAATTAACACTGAAGCTTTCTTT. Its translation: CASSPGINTEAFF.

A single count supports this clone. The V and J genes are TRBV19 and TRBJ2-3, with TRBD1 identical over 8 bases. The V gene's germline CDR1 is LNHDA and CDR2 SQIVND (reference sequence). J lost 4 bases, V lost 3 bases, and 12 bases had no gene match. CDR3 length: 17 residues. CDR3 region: CASSILPTGGSADTQYF. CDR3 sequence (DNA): TGTGCCAGTAGTATCCTCCCCACAGGGGGGTCAGCAGATACGCAGTATTTT.

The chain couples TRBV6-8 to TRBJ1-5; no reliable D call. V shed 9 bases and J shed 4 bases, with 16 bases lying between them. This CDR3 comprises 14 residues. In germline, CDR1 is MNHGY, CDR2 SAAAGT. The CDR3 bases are TGTGCCAGTCGCCAAACGATAACTAATCAGCCCCAGCATTTT. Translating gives CASRQTITNQPQHF.

CDR3 DNA sequence: TGTGCCAGCAGTTACTCTGGGGGGAACTCCTACGAGCAGTACTTC. This codes for CASSYSGGNSYEQYF. The chain employs TRBV6-5 and TRBJ2-7; tentatively, D is TRBD2 (6 bases). Germline CDR1 is MNHEY and CDR2 is SVGAGI. V was trimmed by 0 bases and J by 0 bases, leaving 9 bases between them. CDR3 length: 15 amino acids.

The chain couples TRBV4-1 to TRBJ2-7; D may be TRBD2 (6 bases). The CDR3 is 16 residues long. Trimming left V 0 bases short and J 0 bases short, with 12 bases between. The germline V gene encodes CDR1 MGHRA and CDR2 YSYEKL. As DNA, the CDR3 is TGCGCCAGCAGCCAAGATCCGGAGGGTAGCTCCTACGAGCAGTACTTC. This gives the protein CASSQDPEGSSYEQYF.

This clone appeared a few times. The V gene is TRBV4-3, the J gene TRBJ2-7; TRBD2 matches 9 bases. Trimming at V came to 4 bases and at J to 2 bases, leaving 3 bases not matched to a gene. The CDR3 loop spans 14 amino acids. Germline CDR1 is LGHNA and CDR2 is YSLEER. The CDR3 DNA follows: TGCGCCAGCAGCCCCCTAGCGGGGACCTACGAGCAGTACTTC. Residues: CASSPLAGTYEQYF.

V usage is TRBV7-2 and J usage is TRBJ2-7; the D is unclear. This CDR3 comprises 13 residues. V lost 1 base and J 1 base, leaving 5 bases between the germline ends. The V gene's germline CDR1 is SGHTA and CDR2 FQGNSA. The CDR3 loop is CASSLVQSYEQYF. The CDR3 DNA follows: TGTGCCAGCAGCTTAGTTCAGTCCTACGAGCAGTACTTC.

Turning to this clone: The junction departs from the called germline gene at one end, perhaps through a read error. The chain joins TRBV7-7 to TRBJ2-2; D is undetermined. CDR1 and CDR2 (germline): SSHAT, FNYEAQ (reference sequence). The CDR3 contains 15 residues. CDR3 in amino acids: CASSLVTADTGELFF. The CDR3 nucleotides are TGTGCTAGCAGCTTAGTAACTGCTGACACCGGGGAGCTGTTTTTT.

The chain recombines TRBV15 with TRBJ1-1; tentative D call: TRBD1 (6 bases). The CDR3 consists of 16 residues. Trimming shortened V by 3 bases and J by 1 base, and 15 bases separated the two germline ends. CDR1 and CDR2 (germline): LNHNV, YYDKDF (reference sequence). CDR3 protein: CATSSPDRPPNTEAFF. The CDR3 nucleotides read TGTGCCACCAGCAGCCCCGACAGGCCGCCGAACACTGAAGCTTTCTTT.

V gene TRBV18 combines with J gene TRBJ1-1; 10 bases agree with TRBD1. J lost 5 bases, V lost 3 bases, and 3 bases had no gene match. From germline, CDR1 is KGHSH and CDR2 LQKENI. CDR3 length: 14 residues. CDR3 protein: CASSPGQGRTEAFF. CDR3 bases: TGTGCCAGCTCACCGGGACAGGGGCGGACTGAAGCTTTCTTT.

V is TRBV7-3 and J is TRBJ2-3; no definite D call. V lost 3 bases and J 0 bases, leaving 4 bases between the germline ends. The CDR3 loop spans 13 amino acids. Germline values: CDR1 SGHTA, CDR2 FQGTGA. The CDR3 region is CASSLSSTDTQYF. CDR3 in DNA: TGTGCCAGCAGCTTGTCTAGCACAGATACGCAGTATTTT.

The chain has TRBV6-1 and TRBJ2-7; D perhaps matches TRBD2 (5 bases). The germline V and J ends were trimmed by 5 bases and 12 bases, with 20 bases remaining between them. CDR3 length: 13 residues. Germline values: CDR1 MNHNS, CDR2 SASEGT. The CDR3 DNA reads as TGTGCCAGCAGTCCCCCTGACTCGGGGAATAGGTACTTC. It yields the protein CASSPPDSGNRYF.

The DNA of the CDR3 is TGTGCCTGGAGTCGTAATCTAGCGGGGGGGTCTCAAGAGACCCAGTACTTC. This gives the protein CAWSRNLAGGSQETQYF. The chain links TRBV30 to TRBJ2-5; 12 nucleotides line up with TRBD2. CDR3 length: 17 residues. The germline V gene encodes CDR1 GTSNPN and CDR2 SVGIG (reference sequence). Unmatched junction bases numbered 9, after V lost 2 bases and J lost 2 bases.

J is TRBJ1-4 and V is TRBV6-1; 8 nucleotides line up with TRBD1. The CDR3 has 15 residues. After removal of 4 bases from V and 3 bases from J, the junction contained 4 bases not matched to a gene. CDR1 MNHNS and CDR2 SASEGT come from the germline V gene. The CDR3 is CASSARQGPNEKLFF. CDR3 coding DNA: TGTGCCAGCAGTGCCCGACAGGGGCCTAATGAAAAACTGTTTTTT.

CDR3 region: CASSYRTGGGYTF. CDR3 nucleotides: TGTGCCAGCAGTTACCGGACAGGGGGCGGCTACACCTTC. The rearrangement joins TRBV6-5 to TRBJ1-2; 11 bases align to TRBD1. Germline CDR1 reads MNHEY; CDR2 reads SVGAGI. V lost 2 bases to trimming and J lost 8 bases; unmatched junction nucleotides: 1. The CDR3 is 13 residues long.

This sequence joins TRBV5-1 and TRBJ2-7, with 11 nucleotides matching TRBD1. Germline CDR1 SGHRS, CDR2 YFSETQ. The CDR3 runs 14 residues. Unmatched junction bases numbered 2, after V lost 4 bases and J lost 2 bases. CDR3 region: CASSQDRGPYEQYF. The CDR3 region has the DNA TGCGCCAGCAGCCAGGACAGGGGGCCCTACGAGCAGTACTTC.